This TCR beta chain was obtained from a study of vaccination and CD4 T cells after COVID-19. CDR1 is SGHVS, CDR2 FNYEAQ, per germline. This CDR3 contains 15 residues. V gave up 4 bases and J gave up 1 base; unmatched junction bases: 6. Sequencing of DNA taken from cultured CD4+ T cells relied on the Oncomine TCR Beta short-read assay. TCRdb redid the calling of the PCR reads with MiXCR, one entry per CDR3 protein. The data contain about 20,000 distinct CDR3 sequences, roughly 50% of them singletons. Concerning this clonotype itself: Its antigen remains unidentified.

Indicated treatment: approximately 9-day PBMC culture with coronavirus spike peptide pools or control peptides (ViraFEST assay). T cells were expanded with peptide pools, and expanded clonotypes were identified by TCR sequencing. The J gene is TRBJ2-5, the V gene TRBV7-6; 7 bases match TRBD1. The sequenced sample consisted of cultured CD4+ T cells from blood. This receptor was obtained from a human donor with COVID-19. The CDR3 protein is CASSYGTGVQETQYF. For the CDR3, the DNA is TGTGCCAGCAGCTACGGAACAGGGGTCCAAGAGACCCAGTACTTC. Filled out from reference TRBV7-6 and TRBJ2-5, the complete variable domain reads GAGVSQSPRYKVTKRGQDVALRCDPISGHVSLYWYRQALGQGPEFLTYFNYEAQQDKSGLPNDRFSAERPEGSISTLTIQRTEQRDSAMYRCASSYGTGVQETQYFGPGTRLLVL.